The rows below give T cell receptor beta chains drawn from one sample of a study of blood T cell repertoires in COVID-19. Generated by immunoSEQ multiplex PCR, the TCRdb table keeps only in-frame clones and is missing some. The sample includes some 200,000 clones, 70% to 90% seen only once; the top ten take 2.9%. Sequenced: peripheral blood. These receptors originate from a man aged 50-59 years who had recovered from COVID-19. The CDR3 runs from the conserved cysteine through the conserved F or W. The order of the fields is J gene, V gene, CDR3 protein.

j_gene: TRBJ1-5; v_gene: TRBV6-5; CDR3aa: CASRMGQGGQPQHF
j_gene: TRBJ2-7; v_gene: TRBV6-5; CDR3aa: CASSYSGTGALYEQYF
j_gene: TRBJ2-5; v_gene: TRBV6-6; CDR3aa: CASSQTGSETQYF
j_gene: TRBJ2-7; v_gene: TRBV7-9; CDR3aa: CASSPAGYEQYF
j_gene: TRBJ1-1; v_gene: TRBV27; CDR3aa: CASSLLGRVNTEAFF
j_gene: TRBJ2-7; v_gene: TRBV4-2; CDR3aa: CASSQDGGSGYEQYF
j_gene: TRBJ1-4; v_gene: TRBV7-6; CDR3aa: CASSALISGGREKLFF
j_gene: TRBJ1-5; v_gene: TRBV28; CDR3aa: CASSSSLFLGGNQPQHF
j_gene: TRBJ1-5; v_gene: TRBV19; CDR3aa: CASGTANYQPQHF
j_gene: TRBJ1-5; v_gene: TRBV6-1; CDR3aa: CASSEGWGSGGSSNQPQHF
j_gene: TRBJ1-5; v_gene: TRBV15; CDR3aa: CATTSERGRHQPQHF
j_gene: TRBJ2-6; v_gene: TRBV7-9; CDR3aa: CASSLGTRGTSGANVLTF
j_gene: TRBJ2-4; v_gene: TRBV5-1; CDR3aa: CASSSGLAKNIQYF
j_gene: TRBJ1-2; v_gene: TRBV5-6; CDR3aa: CASSPFDGYTF
j_gene: TRBJ2-7; v_gene: TRBV10-2; CDR3aa: CASTRDRAYEQYF
j_gene: TRBJ2-5; v_gene: TRBV2; CDR3aa: CASSLGQSQETQYF
j_gene: TRBJ2-7; v_gene: TRBV19; CDR3aa: CASSRVGGFYEQYF
j_gene: TRBJ2-7; v_gene: TRBV25-1; CDR3aa: CASSDPRQGAQDEQYF
j_gene: TRBJ1-1; v_gene: TRBV7-2; CDR3aa: CASSPKGGDREAFF
j_gene: TRBJ2-7; v_gene: TRBV7-2; CDR3aa: CASNHIAGEQYF
j_gene: TRBJ2-1; v_gene: TRBV2; CDR3aa: CASSGQGPDEQFF
j_gene: TRBJ1-1; v_gene: TRBV3-1/TRBV3-2; CDR3aa: CASSLDLKGTEAFF
j_gene: TRBJ2-7; v_gene: TRBV3-1/TRBV3-2; CDR3aa: CASSQDMSGSNHYEQYF
j_gene: TRBJ1-2; v_gene: TRBV7-8; CDR3aa: CASSLADTHYGYTF
j_gene: TRBJ1-1; v_gene: TRBV4-2; CDR3aa: CASSQEYGENTEAFF
j_gene: TRBJ2-2; v_gene: TRBV2; CDR3aa: CASSRQGTGELFF
j_gene: TRBJ1-1; v_gene: TRBV19; CDR3aa: CASSIQGRNTEAFF
j_gene: TRBJ2-3; v_gene: TRBV28; CDR3aa: CASSLAGLTQYF
j_gene: TRBJ2-5; v_gene: TRBV7-9; CDR3aa: CASSLGASPGAQYF
j_gene: TRBJ1-2; v_gene: TRBV6-5; CDR3aa: CASSQGQLTYYTF
j_gene: TRBJ1-1; v_gene: TRBV30; CDR3aa: CAWRTWEGGTEAFF
j_gene: TRBJ1-2; v_gene: TRBV6-1; CDR3aa: CASSESSSTGPRYNYGYTF
j_gene: TRBJ1-1; v_gene: TRBV5-1; CDR3aa: CASSLASGEAFF
j_gene: TRBJ2-5; v_gene: TRBV5-1; CDR3aa: CASSLQPGTGGQETQYF
j_gene: TRBJ1-6; v_gene: TRBV3-1/TRBV3-2; CDR3aa: CASSPDYSNSPLHF
j_gene: TRBJ2-2; v_gene: TRBV25-1; CDR3aa: CASSEFRGGPSNTGELFF
j_gene: TRBJ1-6; v_gene: TRBV28; CDR3aa: CASSPSGTRNNSPLHF
j_gene: TRBJ2-5; v_gene: TRBV5-4; CDR3aa: CASSPGLASLETQYF
j_gene: TRBJ2-3; v_gene: TRBV5-5; CDR3aa: CASSFPKDTQYF
j_gene: TRBJ2-1; v_gene: TRBV23-1; CDR3aa: CASSHPVRALNEQFF
j_gene: TRBJ2-7; v_gene: TRBV5-1; CDR3aa: CASSLDRGSHEQYF
j_gene: TRBJ2-3; v_gene: TRBV27; CDR3aa: CASLSGRAGSADTQYF
j_gene: TRBJ1-5; v_gene: TRBV28; CDR3aa: CASSGGQVVKPQHF
j_gene: TRBJ2-1; v_gene: TRBV27; CDR3aa: CASSLWLAGAVGNEQFF
j_gene: TRBJ2-7; v_gene: TRBV6-5; CDR3aa: CASSFGQTTYEQYF
j_gene: TRBJ2-1; v_gene: TRBV3-1/TRBV3-2; CDR3aa: CASSQRTSGSDEQFF
j_gene: TRBJ1-3; v_gene: TRBV5-4; CDR3aa: CASSPKPRQDRSSGNTIYF
j_gene: TRBJ2-1; v_gene: TRBV11-3; CDR3aa: CASSLTGTSPTDEQFF
j_gene: TRBJ2-3; v_gene: TRBV28; CDR3aa: CASSLINKRYSEDTQYF
j_gene: TRBJ2-3; v_gene: TRBV5-1; CDR3aa: CASSARDKGADTQYF
j_gene: TRBJ2-3; v_gene: TRBV6-1; CDR3aa: CASSAPDRGLSDTQYF